One sample yielded the 21 T cell receptor beta chains listed below, sequenced in a study of blood T cell repertoires in COVID-19. Measured with immunoSEQ multiplex PCR; TCRdb has only the in-frame clones, and not every one. Of some 300,000 clones detected, 88% appear once; the ten largest clones hold approximately 2%. Sequencing was carried out using PBMCs or T cells enriched from blood (not recorded which). The receptors derive from a woman aged 55-69 years in a cohort exposed to, infected with or recovered from COVID-19 (not recorded which).

This clone was picked up a small number of times. The chain combines TRBV4-1 with TRBJ1-1, with D unclear. Germline CDR1 is MGHRA and CDR2 is YSYEKL. The V gene lost 5 bases and the J gene lost 1 base, with 14 bases spanning the gap. CDR3 size: 15 residues. Written as DNA, the CDR3 is TGCGCCAGCAGCGCCCCAGGTCGCGCGAACACTGAAGCTTTCTTT. It codes for CASSAPGRANTEAFF.

This chain uses TRBV12-3 or TRBV12-4 with TRBJ2-7; 8 bases match TRBD1. The CDR3 length is 13 residues. V shed 6 bases and J 3 bases; nucleotides not matched to a gene: 4. The CDR3 nucleotides are TGTGCCAGCAGGACTGGACAGGGCTACGAGCAGTACTTC. Amino acid sequence: CASRTGQGYEQYF.

This clone showed up just a few times. This CDR3 is also generated by other DNA sequences in the sample. This sequence joins TRBV6-5 and TRBJ1-5; 8 bases fit TRBD1. The CDR3 runs to 15 residues. From germline, CDR1 is MNHEY and CDR2 SVGAGI. The V and J ends lost 4 bases and 3 bases, in that order; junction bases with no gene match: 5. The CDR3 region is CASSSDRGSNQPQHF. The CDR3 DNA sequence: TGTGCCAGCAGTTCCGACAGGGGCTCCAATCAGCCCCAGCATTTT.

The chain employs TRBV7-2 and TRBJ2-2; tentative D call: TRBD2 (5 bases). Germline CDR1 SGHTA, CDR2 FQGNSA. This CDR3 is built from 15 residues. V shed 5 bases and J shed 0 bases, with 10 bases lying between them. The CDR3 reads CASSDYNANTGELFF. CDR3 DNA sequence: TGTGCCAGCAGCGACTACAACGCGAACACCGGGGAGCTGTTTTTT.

The chain has TRBV10-3 and TRBJ1-5; 9 nucleotides agree with TRBD1. Per germline, CDR1 ENHRY and CDR2 SYGVKD. The length of the CDR3 is 18 residues. The V and J ends lost 2 bases and 3 bases, in that order; junction bases with no gene match: 11. The CDR3 DNA reads as TGTGCCATCAGTGAGCCCCCGCGGACAGGGGATCTCAATCAGCCCCAGCATTTT. Translated, it gives CAISEPPRTGDLNQPQHF.

The chain links TRBV28 to TRBJ2-1; 13 bases match TRBD2. Germline V CDR1 and CDR2: MDHEN, SYDVKM. After removal of 5 bases from V and 3 bases from J, the junction contained 4 bases not matched to a gene. The CDR3 length is 16 residues. The CDR3 spells CASSPRLAGGYNEQFF. CDR3 in DNA: TGTGCCAGCAGTCCACGACTAGCGGGAGGCTACAATGAGCAGTTCTTC.

The rearrangement joins TRBV5-1 to TRBJ2-1, with 9 bases lining up with TRBD1. Germline CDR1 is SGHRS and CDR2 is YFSETQ. CDR3 length: 15 amino acids. V lost 4 bases and J lost 4; bases outside the gene matches: 6. The CDR3 DNA is TGCGCCAGCAGCGGCGGACAGGGGTCGTACAATGAGCAGTTCTTC. Its protein product is CASSGGQGSYNEQFF.

The chain combines TRBV15 with TRBJ1-1; D gene unclear. From germline, CDR1 is LNHNV and CDR2 YYDKDF (reference sequence). Trimming pared 6 bases from V and 6 bases from J, leaving 17 bases between. The CDR3 is 14 amino acids. This CDR3 reads CATSGGVGLPEAFF. The CDR3, as DNA: TGTGCCACCAGTGGTGGAGTCGGCCTACCTGAAGCTTTCTTT.

The chain carries TRBV5-1 and TRBJ2-1; 11 nucleotides match TRBD2. The CDR3 is 20 amino acids. Germline values: CDR1 SGHRS, CDR2 YFSETQ. V gave up 0 bases and J gave up 7 bases; unmatched junction bases: 18. CDR3 in amino acids: CASSLVSVGTSGKRRNEQFF. The CDR3 DNA reads TGCGCCAGCAGCTTGGTGTCGGTGGGGACTAGCGGCAAGAGAAGGAATGAGCAGTTCTTC.

The chain combines TRBV11-2 with TRBJ2-6; D call uncertain. This CDR3 is built from 14 residues. Trimming took 6 bases from V and 5 from J, leaving 11 bases between them. The germline V gene has CDR1 SGHAT and CDR2 FQNNGV. This CDR3 reads CASRSLERANVLTF. In DNA, the CDR3 is TGTGCCAGCAGATCCCTGGAGAGGGCCAACGTCCTGACTTTC.

The rearrangement joins TRBV24-1 to TRBJ2-2; 9 bases match TRBD1. From germline, CDR1 is KGHDR and CDR2 SFDVKD. Trimming at V came to 0 bases and at J to 5 bases, leaving 3 bases not matched to a gene. CDR3 length: 16 amino acids. In nucleotides, the CDR3 is TGTGCCACCAGTGATTTGGGGACAGGGCGAACCGGGGAGCTGTTTTTT. It translates to CATSDLGTGRTGELFF.

The rearrangement joins TRBV30 to TRBJ2-4; the match to TRBD2 covers 7 bases. In germline, CDR1 is GTSNPN, CDR2 SVGIG (reference sequence). CDR3 size: 14 residues. The V gene end was trimmed by 6 bases and the J gene end by 2 bases; junction bases not matched to a gene: 7. CDR3 DNA sequence: TGTGCCTGTATAGCGGGCGGCTCCAAAAACATTCAGTACTTC. Translation gives CACIAGGSKNIQYF.

V and J are TRBV5-1 and TRBJ1-2, with TRBD1 matching 7 bases. V shed 3 bases, J shed 0 bases, and the junction held 5 bases outside the gene matches. Looked up from germline, CDR1 is SGHRS and CDR2 is YFSETQ. The CDR3 extends over 15 amino acids. The CDR3: CASSSGQAANYGYTF. The CDR3, as DNA: TGCGCCAGCAGCTCCGGACAGGCAGCTAACTATGGCTACACCTTC.

The chain recombines TRBV11-2 with TRBJ2-7; 12 bases are a match to TRBD2. Unmatched junction bases numbered 2, after V lost 4 bases and J lost 1 base. This CDR3 contains 15 residues. In germline, CDR1 is SGHAT, CDR2 FQNNGV. CDR3 sequence: CASSYTSGRSYEQYF. The CDR3 coding sequence is TGTGCCAGCAGCTATACTAGCGGGAGGTCCTACGAGCAGTACTTC.

V usage is TRBV30 and J usage is TRBJ2-1; D is undetermined. Trimming stripped 0 bases from V and 4 bases from J, with 7 bases between. Germline V gene data show CDR1 as GTSNPN and CDR2 as SVGIG (reference sequence). This CDR3 spans 13 amino acids. CDR3 loop: CAWSVARYNEQFF. The CDR3 DNA sequence: TGTGCCTGGAGTGTCGCCAGGTACAATGAGCAGTTCTTC.

This clone was detected once. This sample includes further DNA sequences coding for the same CDR3. The chain has TRBV7-9 and TRBJ1-1; a weak D match, TRBD1 (5 bases). CDR1 and CDR2 (germline): SEHNR, FQNEAQ (reference sequence). Deletions cut 0 bases from V and 3 bases from J, with 11 bases between. The CDR3 loop spans 15 amino acids. For the CDR3, the DNA is TGTGCCAGCAGCTTAGCCGGGGCGGGAGACACTGAAGCTTTCTTT. Protein sequence: CASSLAGAGDTEAFF.

J is TRBJ1-3 and V is TRBV18; D not resolved. The CDR3 is made up of 19 amino acids. Trimming left V 2 bases short and J 0 bases short, with 20 bases between. Per germline, CDR1 KGHSH and CDR2 LQKENI. CDR3: CASSPGGITPHFSGNTIYF. For the CDR3, the DNA is TGTGCCAGCTCACCAGGAGGGATAACACCCCACTTCTCTGGAAACACCATATATTTT.

The chain joins TRBV24-1 to TRBJ2-3; 10 nucleotides agree with TRBD2. This CDR3 contains 17 residues. The germline CDR1 and CDR2 sequences are KGHDR and SFDVKD. The V and J ends lost 4 bases and 2 bases, in that order; junction bases with no gene match: 8. This CDR3 is CATSDPALAGDTDTQYF. In nucleotides, the CDR3 is TGTGCCACCAGTGACCCCGCTCTAGCGGGAGACACAGATACGCAGTATTTT.

The genes are TRBV29-1 and TRBJ2-5; 9 bases fit TRBD2. After removal of 3 bases from V and 3 bases from J, the junction contained 8 bases not matched to a gene. The germline gives CDR1 SQVTM, CDR2 ANQGSEA. The CDR3 spans 15 residues. The CDR3 nucleotides read TGCAGCGTTGAGGCGGGAGGGCCCATCGAAGAGACCCAGTACTTC. This encodes CSVEAGGPIEETQYF. Variable domain in full (rest from reference TRBV29-1 and TRBJ2-5): SAVISQKPSRDICQRGTSLTIQCQVDSQVTMMFWYRQQPGQSLTLIATANQGSEATYESGFVIDKFPISRPNLTFSTLTVSNMSPEDSSIYLCSVEAGGPIEETQYFGPGTRLLVL.

V is TRBV28 and J is TRBJ1-1, with TRBD1 matching over 8 bases. Germline CDR1 reads MDHEN; CDR2 reads SYDVKM. This CDR3 region has 12 residues. With 6 bases clipped from V and 10 bases from J, the junction kept 7 bases outside the gene matches. CDR3 amino acids: CASRPDRVRAFF. CDR3 DNA sequence: TGTGCCAGCAGGCCGGACAGGGTAAGAGCTTTCTTT. Using reference TRBV28 and TRBJ1-1 for the parts outside the CDR3, the full variable domain is DVKVTQSSRYLVKRTGEKVFLECVQDMDHENMFWYRQDPGLGLRLIYFSYDVKMKEKGDIPEGYSVSREKKERFSLILESASTNQTSMYLCASRPDRVRAFFGQGTRLTVV.

The chain has TRBV28 and TRBJ1-1; 7 nucleotides line up with TRBD1. Germline-derived CDR1 and CDR2 are MDHEN and SYDVKM. This CDR3 spans 17 amino acids. V gave up 6 bases and J gave up 7 bases; unmatched junction bases: 20. CDR3 loop: CASSPYELTGVGNEAFF. CDR3 bases: TGTGCCAGCAGCCCCTACGAACTTACAGGGGTCGGTAATGAAGCTTTCTTT.